The following is a T cell receptor beta chain sequence with its context. As handled by the study authors: Estimated nucleated cell counts came from reference gene primer amplification. Assay: immunoSEQ multiplex PCR; the TCRdb copy retains only in-frame clones and omits some. D and trimming come from the DNA, and the V and J calls and clone size come from that table. This sample has 40,000 to 50,000 clones; nearly 90% occur once, and the top ten carry 4.3%. The record originates from a study of blood T cell repertoires in COVID-19. Whole-study context: Samples representing acute and convalescent COVID-19 were sourced from the United States, Italy and Spain. From T cells, B-cell-depleted T cells, or PBMCs came the material, which was cDNA or gDNA.

Trimming shortened V by 0 bases and J by 4 bases, and 10 bases separated the two germline ends. CDR1 is LGHNA and CDR2 is YSLEER in the germline V gene. CDR3 length: 14 amino acids. What was sequenced was peripheral blood. This rearrangement joins TRBV4-3 to TRBJ2-7, with a possible D match to TRBD2 (6 bases). This receptor was obtained from a man aged 60-69 years with acute or convalescent COVID-19. This chain's CDR3 is CASSQDNRGYEQYF. In DNA, the CDR3 is TGCGCCAGCAGCCAAGATAACCGGGGGTACGAGCAGTACTTC.